This TCR beta chain is drawn from a study of blood T cells in healthy people across ages. Combining a sample-barcoded 5' primer with a J-beta primer mix, a second PCR ran for roughly 7 to 12 cycles. Sequencing yielded, for each sample, at least 3 million paired-end reads carrying CDR3. TCRdb used MiXCR to reprocess the 5' RACE reads, holding one entry per CDR3 protein. The sample lists about 1,600,000 distinct CDR3 sequences; 42% were seen once. This CDR3 spans 17 amino acids. J lost 7 bases, V lost 2 bases, and 13 bases had no gene match. Germline V CDR1 and CDR2: MNHEY, SVGAGI. Notes on this clonotype: Its antigen is still unknown.

Study-level points and caveats: Comparison with aged donors showed that long-lived donors had more naive CD4+ cells and higher diversity. What prevented conclusive comparison of naive and antigen-experienced cells was that PBMCs were unsorted.

Staff drew ten milliliters of peripheral blood from each donor. The sequenced material came from blood. The receptor was derived from a woman between 18 and 30 years old in good health. The V and J genes are TRBV6-5 and TRBJ2-7; 11 bases are a match to TRBD1. Here the CDR3 reads CASSYPGTGGREDEQYF. CDR3 DNA: TGTGCCAGCAGTTACCCAGGGACAGGGGGAAGAGAAGATGAGCAGTACTTC.